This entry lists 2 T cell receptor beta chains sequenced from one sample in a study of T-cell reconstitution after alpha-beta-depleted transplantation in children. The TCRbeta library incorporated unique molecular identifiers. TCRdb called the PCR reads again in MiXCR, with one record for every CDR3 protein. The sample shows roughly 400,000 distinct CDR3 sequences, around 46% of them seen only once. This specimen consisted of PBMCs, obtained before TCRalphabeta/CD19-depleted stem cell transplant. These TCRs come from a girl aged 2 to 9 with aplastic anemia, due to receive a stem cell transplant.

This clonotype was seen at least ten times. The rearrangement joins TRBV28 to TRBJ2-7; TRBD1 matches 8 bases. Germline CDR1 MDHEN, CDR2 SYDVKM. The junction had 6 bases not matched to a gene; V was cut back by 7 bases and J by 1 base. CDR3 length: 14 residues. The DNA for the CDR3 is TGTGCCAGCAATGCGGGACAGGCTTCCTACGAGCAGTACTTC. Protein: CASNAGQASYEQYF.

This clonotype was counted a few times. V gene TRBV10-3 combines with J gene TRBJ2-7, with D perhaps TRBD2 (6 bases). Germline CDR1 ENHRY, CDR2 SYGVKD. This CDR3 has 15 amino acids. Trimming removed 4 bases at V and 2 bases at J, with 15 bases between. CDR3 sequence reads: CAISALAGTPYEQYF. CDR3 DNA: TGTGCCATCAGTGCATTGGCGGGGACGCCCTACGAGCAGTACTTC.